This T cell receptor beta chain was identified in a study of blood T cells in healthy people across ages. Trimming removed 2 bases from V and 2 bases from J, with 13 bases in between. Germline CDR1 and CDR2: SEHNR and FQNEAQ (reference sequence). The CDR3 sequence is 16 residues long. Then a second PCR, running roughly 7 to 12 cycles, was carried out with a sample-barcoded 5' primer and a J-beta primer mix. TCRdb passed the 5' RACE reads through MiXCR, listing each CDR3 protein once. The sample shows 1.8 million or so distinct CDR3 sequences, roughly 43% of them seen only once. The source of this sequence is a human donor in good health. The sequenced material came from blood. V gene TRBV7-9 combines with J gene TRBJ2-1, with TRBD2 as a possible D gene (5 bases). The CDR3 nucleotides read TGTGCCAGCAGCTTATCAGCCGGGGTCCCCTACAATGAGCAGTTCTTC. Its protein product is CASSLSAGVPYNEQFF.